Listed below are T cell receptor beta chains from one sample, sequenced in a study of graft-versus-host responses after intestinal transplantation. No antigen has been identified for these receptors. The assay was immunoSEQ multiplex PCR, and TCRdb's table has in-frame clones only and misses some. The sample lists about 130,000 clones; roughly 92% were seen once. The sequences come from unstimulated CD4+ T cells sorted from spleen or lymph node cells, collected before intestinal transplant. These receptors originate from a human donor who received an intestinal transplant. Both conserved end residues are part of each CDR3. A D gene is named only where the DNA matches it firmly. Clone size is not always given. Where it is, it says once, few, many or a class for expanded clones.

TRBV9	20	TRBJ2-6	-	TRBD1	TGTGCCAGCAGCGTAGCCCTCGAGGACAGGGGCTTCTCTGGGGCCAACGTCCTGACTTTC	CASSVALEDRGFSGANVLTF
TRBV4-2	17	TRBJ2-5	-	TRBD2	TGTGCCAGCAGCCAAGATCTTACTAGCGGGGGTCGAGAGACCCAGTACTTC	CASSQDLTSGGRETQYF
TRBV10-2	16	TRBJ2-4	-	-	TGCGCCAGCAGTGAATTTGGCAGCCGAGCCAAAAACATTCAGTACTTC	CASSEFGSRAKNIQYF
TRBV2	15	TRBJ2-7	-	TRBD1	TGTGCCAGCAGTGAAGGGGGACAGGGATTATACGAGCAGTACTTC	CASSEGGQGLYEQYF
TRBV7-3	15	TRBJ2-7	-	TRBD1	TGTGCCAGCAGCTTAATGGGGACAGGGCCTTCAGAGCAGTACTTC	CASSLMGTGPSEQYF
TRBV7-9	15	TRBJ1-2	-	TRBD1	TGTGCCAGCAGCTTAGCGTCAGGGGGGAACTATGGCTACACCTTC	CASSLASGGNYGYTF
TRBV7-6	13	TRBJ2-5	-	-	TGTGCCAGCAGCTTAAAAGGCCAAGAGACCCAGTACTTC	CASSLKGQETQYF
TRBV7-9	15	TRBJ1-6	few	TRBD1	TGTGCCAGCAGCTCGAGACAGGGGCGTAATTCACCCCTCCACTTT	CASSSRQGRNSPLHF
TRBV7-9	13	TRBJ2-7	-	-	TGTGCCAGCAGCTTTCGAGGGGTTGAGGGGCAGTACTTC	CASSFRGVEGQYF
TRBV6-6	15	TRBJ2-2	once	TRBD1	TGTGCCAGCAGTAATCAGGGGGCGTACACCGGGGAGCTGTTTTTT	CASSNQGAYTGELFF
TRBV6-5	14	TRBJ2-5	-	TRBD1	TGTGCCAGTAGTAATACAGGGGGCGAAGAGACCCAGTACTTC	CASSNTGGEETQYF
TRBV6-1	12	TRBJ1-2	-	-	TGTGCCAGCAGCCGGGATAACTATGGCTACACCTTC	CASSRDNYGYTF
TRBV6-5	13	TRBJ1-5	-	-	TGTGCCAGCAGTTACAGGAACAATCAGCCCCAGCATTTT	CASSYRNNQPQHF
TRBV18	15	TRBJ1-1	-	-	TGTGCCAGCTCACGCTTTGGGGGAGAGAACACTGAAGCTTTCTTT	CASSRFGGENTEAFF
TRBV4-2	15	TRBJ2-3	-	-	TGTGCCAGCAGCCAAGAAGGTCGGCCCCAAACTACGCAGTATTTT	CASSQEGRPQTTQYF
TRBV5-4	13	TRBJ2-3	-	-	TGTGCCAGCAGCTTGGCGGGCGCAGATACGCAGTATTTT	CASSLAGADTQYF
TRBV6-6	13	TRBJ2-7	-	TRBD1	TGTGCCAGCAGACAGGGGGCGAGGCACGAGCAGTACTTC	CASRQGARHEQYF
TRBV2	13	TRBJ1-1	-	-	TGTGCCAGCGGGCGGACATCGGGCACTGAAGCTTTCTTT	CASGRTSGTEAFF
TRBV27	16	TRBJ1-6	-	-	TGTGCCAGCAGTTTATTTGGCGGCTCCTATAATTCACCCCTCCACTTT	CASSLFGGSYNSPLHF
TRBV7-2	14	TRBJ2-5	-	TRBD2	TGTGCCAGCAGCCCCGGGGGGGGGCAAGAGACCCAGTACTTC	CASSPGGGQETQYF
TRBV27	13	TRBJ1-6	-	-	TGTGCCAGCAGTCCGACAGGTTTCTCACCCCTCCACTTT	CASSPTGFSPLHF
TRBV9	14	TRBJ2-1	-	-	TGTGCCAGCAGCGTCGGGCTAGGAAACAATGAGCAGTTCTTC	CASSVGLGNNEQFF
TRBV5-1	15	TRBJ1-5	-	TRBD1	TGCGCCAGCAGTTTCACAGGGGAACTTAATCAGCCCCAGCATTTT	CASSFTGELNQPQHF
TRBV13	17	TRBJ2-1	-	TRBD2	TGTGCCAGCAGCCCCCACGAGACTAGCGGGGGGTTCAATGAGCAGTTCTTC	CASSPHETSGGFNEQFF
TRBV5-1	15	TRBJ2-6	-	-	TGCGCCAGCAGCTTGGACGGCTCTGGGGCCAACGTCCTGACTTTC	CASSLDGSGANVLTF
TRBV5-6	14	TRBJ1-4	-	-	TGTGCCAGCAGCTTAGGGCAGAACTCCCCAAAACTGTTTTTT	CASSLGQNSPKLFF
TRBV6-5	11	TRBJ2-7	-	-	TGTGCCACCCGTCGTGGGTGGGAGCAGTACTTC	CATRRGWEQYF
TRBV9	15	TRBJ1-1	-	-	TGTGCCAGCAGCGCGATCCCATCGGGAGCGGGGGAAGCTTTCTTT	CASSAIPSGAGEAFF
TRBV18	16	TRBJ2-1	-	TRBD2	TGTGCCAGCTCACAGCGGGGGGGCCTAATGCGGTCTGAGCAGTTCTTC	CASSQRGGLMRSEQFF
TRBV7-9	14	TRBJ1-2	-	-	TGTGCCAGCAGCTTAGTTGCGGGGGGCTATGGCTACACCTTC	CASSLVAGGYGYTF